A single TCR beta chain is shown here with its context. Its antigen is still unknown. The data were taken from a study of cytomegalovirus exposure and HLA in healthy donors. Findings and limits, study-wide: According to a subsequent analysis, TCR clusters identified in the first cohort showed a tendency to co-occur across the 100 to 150 validation repertoires.

The assay was immunoSEQ multiplex PCR, and TCRdb's table has in-frame clones only and misses some. The data show hundreds of thousands of clones, roughly 89% seen once. Per germline, CDR1 ENHRY and CDR2 SYGVKD. Trimming removed 6 bases from V and 7 bases from J; junction bases left unmatched: 12. The CDR3 is made up of 16 amino acids. The receptor comes from a man between 18 and 29 years old in good health and CMV-seronegative. Sequencing input: PBMCs. The chain recombines TRBV10-3 with TRBJ1-2, with TRBD1 matching over 12 bases. CDR3 bases: TGTGCCATCAGAACCCGGGACAGGGGGCCCCGGGGTGGCTACACCTTC. Translating gives CAIRTRDRGPRGGYTF.